This TCR beta chain was recovered during a study of blood T cell repertoires in COVID-19. Study overall: Samples taken during acute and convalescent COVID-19 were collected in the United States, Italy and Spain. From T cells, B-cell-depleted T cells, or PBMCs came the material, which was cDNA or gDNA.

Under the authors' procedure: For nucleated cells, counts were estimated from reference gene primer amplification. TCRdb keeps only in-frame clones here, not all; method: immunoSEQ multiplex PCR. The D gene and trimming were derived from the DNA, and the V and J assignments and clone size from that table. The table includes roughly 25,000 clones, 65% to 85% detected once. Patients at the Seattle site were enrolled during active infection and followed longitudinally. This TCR came from a man aged 50 or older with COVID-19, enrolled during active disease. The sequenced sample consisted of peripheral blood.

Here the CDR3 DNA reads TGTGCCAGCAGCCGGGACAGGTACAATGAGCAGTTCTTC. Protein product: CASSRDRYNEQFF. This sequence joins TRBV13 and TRBJ2-1; the match to TRBD1 covers 8 bases. There are 13 residues in the CDR3. Germline V gene lookup returns CDR1 PRHDT and CDR2 FYEKMQ (reference sequence). Losses at the gene ends were 5 bases for V and 4 bases for J; bases not matched to a gene: 1.